Included here is one TCR beta chain sequence, with context. In the authors' workflow: Amplification of reference gene primers was used by the study to estimate nucleated cell counts. Sequencing was performed with immunoSEQ multiplex PCR; in TCRdb, only in-frame clones are kept and a portion is missing. For V, J and clone size, that table is used; D and trimming come from the DNA. Among approximately 200,000 clones, roughly 82% were seen once, and the ten largest hold 12%. The sample belongs to a study of blood T cell repertoires in COVID-19. The wider study: The cDNA or gDNA used as material had been derived from T cells, B-cell-depleted T cells, or PBMCs.

Cohort allocation depended upon clinical history that participants reported. The TCR was taken from a man aged 35 to 55 who had recovered from COVID-19. Source material: PBMCs or T cells enriched from blood (not recorded which).

CDR3 in DNA: TGTGCCAGCAGTGAATTCGGGGAGGGTGATCAGCCCCAGCATTTT. Its translation: CASSEFGEGDQPQHF. The chain joins TRBV25-1 to TRBJ1-5; D is uncertain. V lost 1 base and J 5 bases, leaving 12 bases between the germline ends. The germline CDR1 and CDR2 sequences are MGHDK and SYGVNS. The CDR3 covers 15 residues.